This TCR beta chain was captured by sequencing in a study of blood T cell repertoires in COVID-19. TCRdb's copy holds only in-frame clones and misses some; the assay was immunoSEQ multiplex PCR. The repertoire includes about 160,000 clones, around 84% of them detected once, and about 5.8% sits in the top ten. The germline CDR1 and CDR2 sequences are SGHTA and FQGNSA. The V gene end was trimmed by 6 bases and the J gene end by 2 bases; junction bases not matched to a gene: 3. This CDR3 is built from 14 residues. This clone turned up a few times. The receptor was derived from a woman aged 50 to 65 with COVID-19, enrolled during active disease. Sequencing was done on a sample of peripheral blood. The V call is TRBV7-2, the J call TRBJ2-2, with TRBD1 matching over 7 bases. CDR3 nucleotide sequence: TGTGCCAGCAGAAGGGACAGAAACACCGGGGAGCTGTTTTTT. Its translation is CASRRDRNTGELFF. The variable domain in full, completed from reference TRBV7-2 and TRBJ2-2, reads GAGVSQSPSNKVTEKGKDVELRCDPISGHTALYWYRQSLGQGLEFLIYFQGNSAPDKSGLPSDRFSAERTGGSVSTLTIQRTQQEDSAVYLCASRRDRNTGELFFGEGSRLTVL.